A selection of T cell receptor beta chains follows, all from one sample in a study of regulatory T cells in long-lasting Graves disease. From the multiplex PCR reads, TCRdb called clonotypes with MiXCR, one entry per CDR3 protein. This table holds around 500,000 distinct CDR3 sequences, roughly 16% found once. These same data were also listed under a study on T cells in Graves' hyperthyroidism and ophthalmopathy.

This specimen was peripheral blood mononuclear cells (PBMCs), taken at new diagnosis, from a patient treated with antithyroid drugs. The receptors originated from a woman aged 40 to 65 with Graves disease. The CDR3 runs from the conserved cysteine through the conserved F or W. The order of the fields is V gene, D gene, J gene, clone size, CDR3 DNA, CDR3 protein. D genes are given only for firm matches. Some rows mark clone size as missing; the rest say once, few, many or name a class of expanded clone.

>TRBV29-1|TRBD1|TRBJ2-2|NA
TGCAGCGTTGAGGCGACAGGGGGAAAGACCGGGGAGCTGTTTTTT
CSVEATGGKTGELFF
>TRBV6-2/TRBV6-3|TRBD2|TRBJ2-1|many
TGTGCCAGCAGCCTGGTGCGGGGGAGGAACAATGAGCAGTTCTTC
CASSLVRGRNNEQFF
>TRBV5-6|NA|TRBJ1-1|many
TGTGCCAGCAGTGAGAGGGGGAGGGAGAGCACTGAAGCTTTCTTT
CASSERGRESTEAFF
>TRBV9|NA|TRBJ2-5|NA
TGTGCCAGCAGCGTAGCCGGGGGGCGGGTGGAGACCCAGTACTTC
CASSVAGGRVETQYF
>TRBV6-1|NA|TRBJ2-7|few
TGTGCCAGCAGGACAGGCTACTCCTACGAGCAGTACTTC
CASRTGYSYEQYF
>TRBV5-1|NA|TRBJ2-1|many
TGCGCCAGCAGCTCACCCGACGGACACCGTACCTACAATGAGCAGTTCTTC
CASSSPDGHRTYNEQFF
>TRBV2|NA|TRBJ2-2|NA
TGTGCCAGCAGTGATCCCCCGAACACCGGGGAGCTGTTTTTT
CASSDPPNTGELFF
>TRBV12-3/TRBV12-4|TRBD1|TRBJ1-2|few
TGTGCCAGCAGTAACGCAAATTACCAGGGGGCTGGCTACACCTTC
CASSNANYQGAGYTF
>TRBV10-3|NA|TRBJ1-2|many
TGTGCCATCAGAGACCGACGCCTTAACTATGGCTACACCTTC
CAIRDRRLNYGYTF
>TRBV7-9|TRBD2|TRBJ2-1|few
TGTGCCAGCACCCTAGCGGGGGGGCCAAACAATGAGCAGTTCTTC
CASTLAGGPNNEQFF
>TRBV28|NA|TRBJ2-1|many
TGTGCCAGCAGTGCACCGACAGGGAGGGGCTCCTACAATGAGCAGTTCTTC
CASSAPTGRGSYNEQFF
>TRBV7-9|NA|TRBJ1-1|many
TGTGCCAGCAGCCATGGCGGGATGAACACTGAAGCTTTCTTT
CASSHGGMNTEAFF
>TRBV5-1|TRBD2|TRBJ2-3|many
TGTGCCAGCAGCTTGGCTAGCGGGTTCCAGGATACGCAGTATTTT
CASSLASGFQDTQYF
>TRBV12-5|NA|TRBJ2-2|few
TGTGCTAGTGCTAGGGCGAACACCGGGGAGCTGTTTTTT
CASARANTGELFF
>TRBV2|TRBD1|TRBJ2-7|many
TGTGCCAGCAGGTCCCGCACCGAACAGGGGCGTTCAAACACGCGGTCCTACGAGCAGTACTTC
CASRSRTEQGRSNTRSYEQYF
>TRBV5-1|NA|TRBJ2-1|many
TGCGCCAGCAGCTTGGTGGCGGGTACCTACAATGAGCAGTTCTTC
CASSLVAGTYNEQFF
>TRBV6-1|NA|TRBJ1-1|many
TGTGCCAGCAGACCAGCGGGGAGGGGATCGACTGAAGCTTTCTTT
CASRPAGRGSTEAFF
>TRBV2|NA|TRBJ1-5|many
TGTGCCAGCAGTAAGGAGGGAGATCAGCCCCAGCATTTT
CASSKEGDQPQHF
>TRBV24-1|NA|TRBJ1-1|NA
TGTGCCACCAGAGGAGGGATAGGGGGTGTGAACACTGAAGCTTTCTTT
CATRGGIGGVNTEAFF
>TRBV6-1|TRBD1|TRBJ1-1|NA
TGTGCCAGCAGTCGTCTAACGGACAGGGGAGGTGAAGCTTTCTTT
CASSRLTDRGGEAFF
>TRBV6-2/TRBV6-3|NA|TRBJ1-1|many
TGTGCCAGCAGTTACTCGACTGGGGACACTGAAGCTTTCTTT
CASSYSTGDTEAFF
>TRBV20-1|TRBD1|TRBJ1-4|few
TGCAGTGCTCGTGCCCGGACAGGGGGTGAAAAACTGTTTTTT
CSARARTGGEKLFF
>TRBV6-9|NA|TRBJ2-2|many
TGTGCCAGCAGTGATTCGATTGCGGGCGGGGAAATGAACACCGGGGAGCTGTTTTTT
CASSDSIAGGEMNTGELFF
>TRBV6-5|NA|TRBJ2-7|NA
TGTGCCAGCAGTTACCGGGGAGAAGGCTCCTACGAGCAGTACTTC
CASSYRGEGSYEQYF
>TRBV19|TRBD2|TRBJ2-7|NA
TGTGCCAGTAGTATCCAGCGGGGTTACTACGAGCAGTACTTC
CASSIQRGYYEQYF
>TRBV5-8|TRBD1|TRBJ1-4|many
TGTGCCAGCAGCTGGTACAGGGGGACGGCTGAAAAACTGTTTTTT
CASSWYRGTAEKLFF
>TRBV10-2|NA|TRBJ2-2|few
TGCGCCAGCAGTCGACACAGGAACACCGGGGAGCTGTTTTTT
CASSRHRNTGELFF
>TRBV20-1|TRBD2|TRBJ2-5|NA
TGCAGTGCCGGGACTAGCGGCTACAATGAGCAGTACTTC
CSAGTSGYNEQYF
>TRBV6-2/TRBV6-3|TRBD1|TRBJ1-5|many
TGTGCCAGCAGACCCCGACAGGGTTGGAATCAGCCCCAGCATTTT
CASRPRQGWNQPQHF
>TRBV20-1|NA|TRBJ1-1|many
TGCAGTGCTAGTCCCCTGACAGACACGAACACTGAAGCTTTCTTT
CSASPLTDTNTEAFF
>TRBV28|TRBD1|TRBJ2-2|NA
TGTGCCAGCAGTTTATCGGGACAGGGCATGGCCGGGGAGCTGTTTTTT
CASSLSGQGMAGELFF
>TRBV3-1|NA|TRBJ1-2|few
TGTGCCAGCAGCCAAGAAGGCCAGAATTACTATGGCTACACCTTC
CASSQEGQNYYGYTF
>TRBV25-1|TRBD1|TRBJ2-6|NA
TGTGCCAGCAGTGGGGGGCGGGGCAGGGGGCGATCTGGGGCCAACGTCCTGACTTTC
CASSGGRGRGRSGANVLTF
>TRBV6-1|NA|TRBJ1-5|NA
TGTGCCAGCAGTGAATCAGGGGTGGGTCAGCCCCAGCATTTT
CASSESGVGQPQHF
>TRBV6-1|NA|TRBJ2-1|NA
TGTGCCAGCAGTGAAGTCTCGTTTCTGAGGGGGAGCAATGAGCAGTTCTTC
CASSEVSFLRGSNEQFF
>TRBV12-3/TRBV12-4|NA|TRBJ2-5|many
TGTGCCAGCAGTTCCTCTGGGACCCAGTACTTC
CASSSSGTQYF
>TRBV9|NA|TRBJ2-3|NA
TGTGCCAGCAGCGTAGTCCCCCTAGGGGATACGCAGTATTTT
CASSVVPLGDTQYF
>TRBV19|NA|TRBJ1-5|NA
TGTGCCAGTAGGGACAGCCCTTTGGACAATCAGCCCCAGCATTTT
CASRDSPLDNQPQHF
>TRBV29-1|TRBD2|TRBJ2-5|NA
TGCAGCGTCGTCACTAGCGGGGTAGCATCCATCCAAGAGACCCAGTACTTC
CSVVTSGVASIQETQYF
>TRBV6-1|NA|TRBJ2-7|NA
TGTGCCAGCACCGACTCGGGGGAGCAGTACTTC
CASTDSGEQYF
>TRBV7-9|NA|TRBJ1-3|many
TGTGCCAGCAGCTTACAATCCACGAGCTCTGGAAACACCATATATTTT
CASSLQSTSSGNTIYF
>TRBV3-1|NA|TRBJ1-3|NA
TGTGCCAGCAGCCAAGTCTCGGGTCACTCTGGAAACACCATATATTTT
CASSQVSGHSGNTIYF
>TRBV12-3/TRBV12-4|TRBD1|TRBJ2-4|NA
TGTGCCAGCAGCCCGGACAGGGATAAAAACATTCAGTACTTC
CASSPDRDKNIQYF
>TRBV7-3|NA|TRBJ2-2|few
TGTGCCAGCAGCTTGGCAGGGAGAGGGACCGGGGAGCTGTTTTTT
CASSLAGRGTGELFF
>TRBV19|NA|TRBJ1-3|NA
TGTGCCAGTAGTATAGAATCGGGCTCTGGAAACACCATATATTTT
CASSIESGSGNTIYF
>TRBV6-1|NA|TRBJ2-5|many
TGTGCCAGCAGTGACCGGGGCACGGGAGAGACCCAGTACTTC
CASSDRGTGETQYF
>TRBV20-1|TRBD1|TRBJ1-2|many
TGCAGTGCTAGTACAGGGGGCAGTTATGGCTACACCTTC
CSASTGGSYGYTF
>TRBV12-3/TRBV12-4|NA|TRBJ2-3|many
TGTGCCAGCAGTTTTAGCGCCCTCACAGATACGCAGTATTTT
CASSFSALTDTQYF
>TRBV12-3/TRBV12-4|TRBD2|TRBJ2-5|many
TGTGCCAGCAGGGCTAGCGGCCAAGAGACCCAGTACTTC
CASRASGQETQYF
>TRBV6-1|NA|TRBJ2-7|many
TGTGCCAGCAGCTCGGTCGTAGCCTACGAGCAGTACTTC
CASSSVVAYEQYF
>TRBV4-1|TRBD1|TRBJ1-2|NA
TGCGCCAGCAGCCAATCCGGGACAGGGAACTATGGCTACACCTTC
CASSQSGTGNYGYTF
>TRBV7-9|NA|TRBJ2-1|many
TGTGCCAGCAGCCCCAGGGCGAGTGAGCAGTTCTTC
CASSPRASEQFF
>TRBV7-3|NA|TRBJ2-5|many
TGTGCCAGCAGCCCGGGACCGTCGTCACAAGAGACCCAGTACTTC
CASSPGPSSQETQYF
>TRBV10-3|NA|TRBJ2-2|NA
TGTGCCATCAGGCCCGAGTCGGTCACCGGGGAGCTGTTTTTT
CAIRPESVTGELFF
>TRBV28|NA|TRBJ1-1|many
TGCGCCAGCAGCCTTCACGGGGCCACTGAAGCTTTCTTT
CASSLHGATEAFF
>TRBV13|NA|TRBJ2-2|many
TGTGCCAGCAGCTTCTCGGTCATGGGCGAGAGCACCGGGGAGCTGTTTTTT
CASSFSVMGESTGELFF
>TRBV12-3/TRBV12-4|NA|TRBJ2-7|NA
TGTGCCAGCAGTTATAGGGATGACGGCTACGAGCAGTACTTC
CASSYRDDGYEQYF